This T cell receptor beta chain was documented in a study of blood T cell repertoires in COVID-19. Overall study: Specimens from acute and convalescent COVID-19 originated in the United States, Italy and Spain. Sample material is recorded as cDNA or gDNA derived from T cells, B-cell-depleted T cells, or PBMCs.

Losses at the gene ends were 1 base for V and 5 bases for J; bases not matched to a gene: 2. Germline assignment: CDR1 SGHRS and CDR2 YFSETQ. The CDR3 spans 14 residues. Per the original data handling: Reference gene primer amplification yielded estimated nucleated cell counts. Generated by immunoSEQ multiplex PCR, the TCRdb table keeps only in-frame clones and is missing some. D and trimming were read from the DNA, whereas the V and J calls and clone size are those reported in that table. The sample contains fewer than 350,000 clones, about 86% of which appear only once. The sample was peripheral blood. The genes are TRBV5-1 and TRBJ2-1; 8 positions match TRBD2. The source of this sequence is a woman in her thirties who had recovered from COVID-19. The CDR3 protein is CASSLTSGNNEQFF. The CDR3 DNA is TGCGCCAGCAGCTTGACTAGCGGTAACAATGAGCAGTTCTTC.